The next 15 T cell receptor beta chains were all read from a single sample in a study of cytomegalovirus exposure and HLA in healthy donors. Amplification used 60 Vbeta primers and 13 Jbeta primers. Produced via immunoSEQ multiplex PCR; TCRdb's table is partial and in-frame only. Of about 99,000 clones in the sample, 75% to 80% are singletons; the top ten hold 5.8%. Source material: PBMCs. The origin of the receptors is a man in his fifties or sixties in good health and CMV-seropositive.

The chain is built from TRBV6-5 and TRBJ1-3; tentative D call: TRBD1 (5 bases). Germline V gene data show CDR1 as MNHEY and CDR2 as SVGAGI. V lost 8 bases, J lost 0 bases, and 14 bases lay in between. The CDR3 covers 15 residues. The CDR3 loop reads CASWAPGASGNTIYF. Here the CDR3 DNA reads TGTGCCAGCTGGGCCCCTGGGGCCTCTGGAAACACCATATATTTT.

The chain couples TRBV27 to TRBJ1-5, with a possible D match to TRBD1 (6 bases). Germline V gives CDR1 MNHEY, CDR2 SMNVEV (reference sequence). CDR3 length: 13 residues. V was shortened by 5 bases and J by 6 bases, with 11 bases between the two germline ends. DNA of the CDR3: TGTGCCAGCAGTCGGGAGGGGGGTCAGCCCCAGCATTTT. Protein product: CASSREGGQPQHF.

V is TRBV7-7 and J is TRBJ2-5; TRBD1 might be the D (6 bases). The CDR3 spans 15 residues. With 1 base removed from V and 3 bases from J, the gap between germline ends came to 12 bases. CDR1 is SSHAT and CDR2 is FNYEAQ in the germline V gene (reference sequence). The CDR3 reads CASSLDGAGEETQYF. The CDR3 bases are TGTGCCAGCAGCTTAGATGGGGCAGGGGAAGAGACCCAGTACTTC. Supplemented by reference TRBV7-7 and TRBJ2-5, the full variable domain reads GAGVSQSPRYKVTKRGQDVTLRCDPISSHATLYWYQQALGQGPEFLTYFNYEAQPDKSGLPSDRFSAERPEGSISTLTIQRTEQRDSAMYRCASSLDGAGEETQYFGPGTRLLVL.

V and J are TRBV5-6 and TRBJ1-2; weak D call: TRBD1 (6 bases). Germline V lookup: CDR1 SGHDT, CDR2 YYEEEE. Trimming left V 2 bases short and J 8 bases short, with 19 bases between. CDR3 length: 15 amino acids. The CDR3 loop is CASSFWGHWVGGYTF. CDR3 nucleotide sequence: TGTGCCAGCAGCTTCTGGGGACACTGGGTTGGAGGCTACACCTTC.

The chain uses TRBV10-2 and TRBJ2-3; D might be TRBD2 (5 bases). The CDR3 is made up of 13 amino acids. Per the germline V gene, CDR1 is WSHSY and CDR2 is SAAADI. Trimming took 8 bases from V and 6 from J, leaving 15 bases between them. CDR3: CASLQLGADTQYF. As DNA, the CDR3 is TGCGCCAGCCTCCAACTAGGAGCCGATACGCAGTATTTT.

This clone was counted a single time. The rearrangement joins TRBV18 to TRBJ1-4; D might be TRBD1 (5 bases). V dropped 3 bases and J dropped 8 bases, with 10 bases sitting between them. From germline, CDR1 is KGHSH and CDR2 LQKENI. The CDR3 runs 13 residues. The CDR3 coding sequence is TGTGCCAGCTCACCGCAGGGAGGGGAAAAACTGTTTTTT. Encoded protein: CASSPQGGEKLFF.

The chain combines TRBV9 with TRBJ1-6; D may be TRBD1 (5 bases). The CDR3 contains 16 residues. V lost 3 bases and J 10 bases, leaving 20 bases between the germline ends. CDR1 and CDR2 (germline): SGDLS, YYNGEE. DNA for the CDR3: TGTGCCAGCAGCGCGCGAGACAGCCCTGGGGGGTCACCCCTCCACTTT. Translated: CASSARDSPGGSPLHF.

The J gene is TRBJ2-3, the V gene TRBV9; 9 bases match TRBD2. Trimming took 0 bases from V and 1 from J; bases not matched to a gene: 9. This CDR3 has 18 amino acids. Germline V gene data show CDR1 as SGDLS and CDR2 as YYNGEE. The CDR3 nucleotides read TGTGCCAGCAGCGTAGACGCGGGAAGCGGGGGGCGCACAGATACGCAGTATTTT. Its translation is CASSVDAGSGGRTDTQYF.

The chain uses TRBV7-9 and TRBJ1-1; 8 bases are shared with TRBD1. Germline trimming cut 6 bases from V and 5 bases from J; bases unmatched to any gene: 5. CDR3 length: 13 residues. The germline V gene encodes CDR1 SEHNR and CDR2 FQNEAQ (reference sequence). For the CDR3, the DNA is TGTGCCAGCAGTTCCAGACAGGGGACTGAAGCTTTCTTT. Amino acids: CASSSRQGTEAFF.

V gene TRBV5-1 combines with J gene TRBJ2-1; 13 bases line up with TRBD2. The trim removed 4 bases at V and 5 bases at J, leaving 6 bases unmatched. Germline values: CDR1 SGHRS, CDR2 YFSETQ. The CDR3 is made up of 16 amino acids. CDR3 in amino acids: CASSGGTSGTHNEQFF. CDR3 nucleotide sequence: TGCGCCAGCAGCGGGGGGACTAGCGGGACCCACAATGAGCAGTTCTTC.

In its sample, this clone was seen a few times. The V call is TRBV4-1, the J call TRBJ2-2; D is unclear. Germline V gene lookup returns CDR1 MGHRA and CDR2 YSYEKL. The CDR3 loop spans 14 amino acids. The V end lost 0 bases, the J end lost 6 bases, and 8 bases lay between the germline ends. The DNA of the CDR3 is TGCGCCAGCAGCCAAGATCCCGCGGCCGGGGAGCTGTTTTTT. It specifies CASSQDPAAGELFF.

A few counts support this clone. The chain uses TRBV6-5 and TRBJ2-5; 8 positions agree with TRBD2. The better agreement between TRBJ2-7 and the DNA end casts doubt on the J call. Looked up from germline, CDR1 is MNHEY and CDR2 is SVGAGI. This CDR3 comprises 13 residues. This CDR3 reads CATGRGAGYEQYF. CDR3 DNA sequence: TGTGCCACCGGGAGGGGGGCAGGTTACGAGCAGTACTTC.

The rearrangement joins TRBV9 to TRBJ2-5, with D possibly being TRBD2 (6 bases). The CDR3 runs to 15 residues. V lost 4 bases and J lost 1, with 14 bases in between. Per the germline V gene, CDR1 is SGDLS and CDR2 is YYNGEE. CDR3 coding DNA: TGTGCCAGCAGCCCCCGGGGACTCCTCCAAGAGACCCAGTACTTC. Translated: CASSPRGLLQETQYF.

This chain links TRBV9 with TRBJ2-2; TRBD1 agrees at 8 bases. The CDR3 is made up of 15 amino acids. The trim removed 0 bases at V and 6 bases at J, leaving 4 bases unmatched. Looked up from germline, CDR1 is SGDLS and CDR2 is YYNGEE. The CDR3 region has the DNA TGTGCCAGCAGCGTAGGACAGGGGATAGCCGGGGAGCTGTTTTTT. Protein sequence: CASSVGQGIAGELFF.

This chain connects TRBV6-5 to TRBJ1-5; the D gene is possibly TRBD1 (5 bases). Trimming removed 0 bases at V and 9 bases at J, with 9 bases between. The CDR3 is made up of 13 amino acids. The germline CDR1 and CDR2 sequences are MNHEY and SVGAGI. CDR3 sequence reads: CASSYSRGMPQHF. The CDR3, as DNA: TGTGCCAGCAGTTACTCTCGGGGGATGCCCCAGCATTTT.